These 17 T cell receptor beta chains were sequenced from one sample in a study of blood T cell repertoires in COVID-19 (dated by TCRdb to about 2020). The method behind the library was the immunoSEQ multiplex PCR assay. TCRdb provides this immuneACCESS table in a form limited to in-frame rearrangements. Some clones are lacking; in checked studies, under half of them reflect an unresolved V gene, and why the rest are absent is not known. A total of over 250,000 clones appear in this sample, 80% to 95% of them only once. In total, the top ten clones hold roughly 1.1% of the sample. Material: PBMCs or T cells enriched from blood (not recorded which). Receptors originate from a woman aged 25-40 years who had recovered from COVID-19.

CDR3 sequence reads: CASSTWTGAGTEAFF. The CDR3 DNA reads as TGTGCCAGCAGCACGTGGACAGGAGCTGGAACTGAAGCTTTCTTT. The V and J genes are TRBV7-2 and TRBJ1-1; 7 nucleotides line up with TRBD1. Germline CDR1 SGHTA, CDR2 FQGNSA. This CDR3 contains 15 residues. The V segment lost 5 bases and the J segment 5 bases; nucleotides outside the gene matches: 11.

The chain employs TRBV6-2 or TRBV6-3 and TRBJ2-7, with TRBD2 identical over 8 bases. Trimming cost V 4 bases and J 4 bases; bases outside gene matches: 3. The CDR3 covers 13 residues. Germline lookup yields CDR1 MNHEY and CDR2 SVGEGT. CDR3 nucleotides: TGTGCCAGCAGTTCCTTAGCGGGATACGAGCAGTACTTC. Translated: CASSSLAGYEQYF.

A single count supports this clone. The chain employs TRBV9 and TRBJ2-3; 7 bases line up with TRBD1. Per the germline V gene, CDR1 is SGDLS and CDR2 is YYNGEE. Trimming at V came to 0 bases and at J to 3 bases, leaving 4 bases not matched to a gene. The CDR3 has 15 amino acids. The CDR3 DNA reads as TGTGCCAGCAGCGTAGGGACAGGTCGGACAGATACGCAGTATTTT. This translates into CASSVGTGRTDTQYF.

The chain couples TRBV27 to TRBJ2-2, with D possibly matching TRBD1 (6 bases). V lost 8 bases and J 4 bases, leaving 14 bases between the germline ends. Germline V gene lookup returns CDR1 MNHEY and CDR2 SMNVEV (reference sequence). The CDR3 runs to 14 residues. The CDR3 nucleotides read TGTGCCAGCCGATGGGACATCATCACCGGGGAGCTGTTTTTT. Translation gives CASRWDIITGELFF.

The CDR3 sequence: CASSHFPRGVINEQFF. The CDR3 DNA is TGTGCCAGCAGCCACTTTCCTCGGGGAGTTATCAATGAGCAGTTCTTC. This chain connects TRBV3-1 (or the pseudogene TRBV3-2) to TRBJ2-1; TRBD2 is a possible D gene (5 bases). There are 16 residues in the CDR3. Germline CDR1 is LGHDT and CDR2 is YNNKEL (reference sequence). V lost 3 bases and J lost 6, with 18 bases in between.

The rearrangement links TRBV6-2 or TRBV6-3 to TRBJ2-7; 7 positions agree with TRBD2. This CDR3 comprises 16 residues. Germline loops: CDR1 MNHEY, CDR2 SVGEGT. J lost 0 bases, V lost 5 bases, and 10 bases had no gene match. The CDR3, as DNA: TGTGCCAGCAGTGACCCAACTAGCGACCTCTCCTACGAGCAGTACTTC. This codes for CASSDPTSDLSYEQYF.

This sequence joins TRBV10-1 and TRBJ1-2; D call uncertain. Germline V gives CDR1 WNHNN, CDR2 SYGVQD (reference sequence). V was pared by 6 bases and J by 8 bases, with 13 bases between. CDR3 length: 12 amino acids. The DNA for the CDR3 is TGCGCCAGCAGCGACAACCGTCACGGCTACACCTTC. Protein product: CASSDNRHGYTF.

This chain links TRBV3-1 (or the pseudogene TRBV3-2) with TRBJ2-2; possibly TRBD2 for D (6 bases). CDR1 LGHDT and CDR2 YNNKEL come from the germline V gene (reference sequence). The CDR3 has 16 amino acids. In DNA form, the CDR3 reads TGTCGCTCCGGGCAGGGCGGACTAAAATGGACCGGGGAGCTGTTTTTT. Its translation: CRSGQGGLKWTGELFF.

The chain couples TRBV5-1 to TRBJ1-6; D is perhaps TRBD1 (5 bases). Germline assignment: CDR1 SGHRS and CDR2 YFSETQ. The CDR3 is 14 residues long. Trimming shortened V by 3 bases and J by 3 bases, and 7 bases separated the two germline ends. The CDR3 DNA reads TGCGCCAGCAGCTATGACAGCTATAATTCACCCCTCCACTTT. This gives the protein CASSYDSYNSPLHF.

The genes are TRBV7-9 and TRBJ1-1; 9 positions agree with TRBD1. CDR3 length: 19 residues. J was trimmed by 2 bases and V by 1 base; bases with no gene match: 14. From germline, CDR1 is SEHNR and CDR2 FQNEAQ (reference sequence). CDR3 region: CASSLGASRDREPNTEAFF. As DNA, the CDR3 is TGTGCCAGCAGCTTAGGGGCGTCCCGGGACAGGGAACCAAACACTGAAGCTTTCTTT.

V is TRBV3-1 (or the pseudogene TRBV3-2) and J is TRBJ2-1; 7 positions agree with TRBD2. Germline CDR1 is LGHDT and CDR2 is YNNKEL (reference sequence). The CDR3 consists of 15 residues. J lost 6 bases, V lost 2 bases, and 7 bases had no gene match. In nucleotides, the CDR3 is TGTGCCAGCAGCCAAACGAGACTAGCTGTCAATGAGCAGTTCTTC. Encoded protein: CASSQTRLAVNEQFF.

The chain employs TRBV5-6 and TRBJ2-7, with a tentative D call TRBD1 (5 bases). Germline V gene data show CDR1 as SGHDT and CDR2 as YYEEEE. This CDR3 is built from 13 residues. Trimming cost V 1 base and J 1 base, with 6 bases left between them. The CDR3 sequence: CASSLQGSYEQYF. In nucleotides, the CDR3 is TGTGCCAGCAGCTTGCAGGGTTCCTACGAGCAGTACTTC.

The chain has TRBV4-3 and TRBJ2-1; tentatively, D is TRBD2 (5 bases). Trimming took off 5 bases at V and 4 bases at J, with 27 bases between the two ends. Germline V gene sequence: CDR1 LGHNA, CDR2 YSLEER. CDR3 length: 19 amino acids. The CDR3 region has the DNA TGCGCCAGCAGCAAAAACTCGAGGGCCCGAATAACGGGTTACAATGAGCAGTTCTTC. Its translation: CASSKNSRARITGYNEQFF.

V gene TRBV28 combines with J gene TRBJ1-2; 7 bases agree with TRBD1. The ends lost 3 bases at V and 7 bases at J; junction bases unmatched: 5. Germline V gives CDR1 MDHEN, CDR2 SYDVKM. The CDR3 contains 13 residues. The CDR3 reads CASSLSDRAGYTF. The CDR3 region has the DNA TGTGCCAGCAGTTTGTCTGACAGGGCTGGCTACACCTTC.

The gene calls are TRBV15 and TRBJ2-7; 9 nucleotides line up with TRBD2. The J segment lost 4 bases and the V segment lost 0 bases, leaving 10 bases of the junction unmatched. The CDR3 has 17 residues. Germline V gene data show CDR1 as LNHNV and CDR2 as YYDKDF (reference sequence). The CDR3 spells CATSRDRPGSGRYEQYF. In nucleotides, the CDR3 is TGTGCCACCAGCAGAGATCGCCCGGGTAGCGGGAGATACGAGCAGTACTTC.

This chain links TRBV27 with TRBJ2-7; TRBD2 is a possible D gene (6 bases). Germline assignment: CDR1 MNHEY and CDR2 SMNVEV (reference sequence). The CDR3 has 13 amino acids. Trimming stripped 6 bases from V and 12 bases from J, with 21 bases between. The CDR3: CASSPGGTALGYF. DNA of the CDR3: TGTGCCAGCAGCCCCGGCGGGACGGCCCTTGGGTACTTC.

In this sample, this clone turned up once. CDR3: CASSRGQVGSEQFF. CDR3 sequence (DNA): TGTGCCAGCAGCCGGGGACAGGTGGGGAGTGAGCAGTTCTTC. The chain employs TRBV5-4 and TRBJ2-1, with TRBD1 identical over 8 bases. The CDR3 length is 14 residues. The germline CDR1 and CDR2 sequences are SGHNT and YYREEE (reference sequence). The ends lost 4 bases at V and 9 bases at J; junction bases unmatched: 9.